This TCR beta chain originates from a study of beta chain features in type 1 diabetes listed by TCRdb under 2018. As for the study more broadly: Mean age, gender distribution, total cell number and subset yield were not different between patients and healthy donors. The study compared the TCRB repertoires of sorted circulating CD4+ T cell subsets in recently diagnosed type 1 diabetes patients with those in matched healthy donors. Naive and central memory subsets were obtained from all 28 donors, but regulatory and stem cell-like memory subsets were isolated from only 8 patients and about 8 healthy donors. A total of under 140,000,000 sorted cells were examined across all samples, and the number of cells per subset was strongly correlated with RNA yield. Summary of the overall study and its limitations: Shorter templates might have been favored by PCR, but patient and control samples were amplified and corrected together, so both groups would have been affected equally by any skew. In all four CD4+ subsets, TCRB CDR3 length was moderately but significantly shorter in type 1 diabetes patients. Patients with type 1 diabetes made fewer insertions and deleted more nucleotides at VDJ recombination sites, implying thymic rearrangement abnormalities. The naive, central memory and regulatory TCRB repertoires appeared to resemble one another more closely among patients than among healthy donors. Because cDNA rather than genomic DNA was sequenced, highly expressing activated cells could have been over-represented, although no difference in activation and CD3 levels was found between groups. Only small numbers of individuals were included in the HLA sub-analyses, which left unresolved whether HLA type had any influence on TCRB rearrangement.

Looking up the germline V gene yields CDR1 SNHLY and CDR2 FYNNEI. The CDR3 sequence holds 11 residues, the cysteine and phenylalanine included. The DNA shown is the 33-base CDR3, in frame from base 1. The V end loses 5 bases and the J end loses 8 bases, and a stretch of 7 bases separates them. A note on this clone: The specificity of this receptor is unknown. It has no much larger one-base neighbor in the sample; base qualities were not kept.

The High Capacity cDNA Reverse Transcription Kit was used to reverse transcribe all of the isolated RNA, meaning that expressed TCRB transcripts were what got sequenced. Deep immunoSEQ sequencing was applied to naive, central memory and regulatory T cell samples, giving an average of about 3.4 million total reads per sample. After sorted cells were lysed in RLT buffer, RNA was extracted with DNase-treated RNeasy Micro or Mini kits, with the choice depending on cell number. Each cell subset was processed on its own to prevent cross-contamination, while patient and healthy donor samples were processed together. The immunoSEQ multiplex PCR was used to amplify TCRB sequences from cDNA, generating 87-bp fragments that spanned the CDR3 region. Sequencing of the amplicons was performed on the Illumina HiSeq platform. On the study's bioinformatics: Synthetic template baselines were used to correct PCR bias computationally, reads within Hamming distance 2 were collapsed together, and singletons that could not be merged were discarded. Reads were aligned to IMGT to assign V, D and J genes, CDR3 length, and insertions or deletions at six rearrangement sites. Clonotype counts were normalized to sorted cell number within each subset before computing true diversity and Gini coefficients with the tcR R package. The overlap coefficient, calculated on TCRB nucleotide sequences, was used to measure repertoire sharing. As a proxy for the pre-selection repertoire, out-of-frame TCRB sequences from naive cells were analyzed. TCRdb stores this immuneACCESS table with in-frame sequences only. Part of the clones is absent; in the studies checked, under half of the shortfall reflects unresolved V genes, and no reason is known for the rest. V, J and clone size are those of that table, while D and trimming were read from the DNA. For this sample the table gives 250,000 or so clones, of which 68% were detected only once. In total, the top ten clones hold around 0.057% of the sample.

A single peripheral blood draw of about 116 mL on average was collected from each donor into heparinised tubes. A BD FACSAria II was used to sort naive, central memory, regulatory and stem cell-like memory CD4+ T cells with a panel that included CD45RO, CCR7, CD25, CD127, CD95 and CD27. A purity above 95% was achieved for all sorted populations. PBMCs were isolated immediately by Lymphoprep density gradient centrifugation and stained directly without culture. So that batch effects would be minimized, each experiment stained and sorted samples in pairs, pairing one healthy donor with one patient. The sequence is built from TRBV2 and TRBJ2-1; the D gene is perhaps TRBD1, on 5 matching bases. This clonotype was obtained from a man between 25 and 39 years old in good health. The sequenced sample was naive CD4+ T cells from blood. The sample's cell subset or site label, decoded: true naive CD4+ T cells. The base sequence is TGTGCCAGCAGTTTAGGGGATGAGCAGTTCTTC. Translated, it gives CASSLGDEQFF.